Here is one TCR beta chain with its context. Germline assignment: CDR1 KGHDR and CDR2 SFDVKD. Trimming shortened V by 2 bases and J by 2 bases, and 14 bases separated the two germline ends. The CDR3 consists of 17 residues. The sample originates from a study of blood T cell repertoires in COVID-19. Background on the study: Italy, Spain and the United States were the sources of the convalescent and acute COVID-19 samples. PBMCs, B-cell-depleted T cells, or T cells were the source of the cDNA or gDNA that made up the material.

Sequencing was performed with immunoSEQ multiplex PCR; in TCRdb, only in-frame clones are kept and a portion is missing. Here the sample spans 100,000 or so clones, roughly 88% being singletons. The source material was peripheral blood. The clonotype originates from a woman aged 60-70 years with acute or convalescent COVID-19. This chain joins TRBV24-1 and TRBJ2-2; tentative D call: TRBD2 (5 bases). The CDR3, as DNA: TGTGCCACCAGTGATTCCACGTCGCGGGTAAACACCGGGGAGCTGTTTTTT. This translates into CATSDSTSRVNTGELFF.